Listed here are 23 T cell receptor beta chains from one sample, sequenced in a study of identifying expanded T cells in peripheral blood. Repertoires were generated with immunoSEQ multiplex PCR, while TCRdb's copy carries only in-frame clones and drops some. Among approximately 110,000 clones listed, roughly 90% were seen once. Specimen: blood. The receptor source for this set is a person between 18 and 75 years old in good health.

The V and J genes are TRBV7-8 and TRBJ1-1; D is undetermined. The CDR3 spans 17 residues. The germline V and J ends were trimmed by 0 bases and 1 base, with 15 bases remaining between them. Germline CDR1 is SGHVS and CDR2 is FQNEAQ. The CDR3 coding sequence is TGTGCCAGCAGCTTAGCCCCGGCCCACAGAGGGAACACTGAAGCTTTCTTT. It yields the protein CASSLAPAHRGNTEAFF. Together with reference TRBV7-8 and TRBJ1-1, the CDR3 gives the full variable domain: GAGVSQSPRYKVAKRGQDVALRCDPISGHVSLFWYQQALGQGPEFLTYFQNEAQLDKSGLPSDRFFAERPEGSVSTLKIQRTQQEDSAVYLCASSLAPAHRGNTEAFFGQGTRLTVV.

This clone was seen only once. The gene calls are TRBV28 and TRBJ1-6, with D perhaps TRBD1 (6 bases). Trimming pared 4 bases from V and 7 bases from J, leaving 17 bases between. CDR3 length equals 16 residues. CDR1 is MDHEN, CDR2 SYDVKM, per germline. The CDR3 nucleotides are TGTGCCAGCAGTTCGGGAGGGACACCGAGAAATTCACCCCTCCACTTT. Its translation: CASSSGGTPRNSPLHF.

DNA of the CDR3: TGTGCTAGTGGTTTGGGCCGGGACAGTACCACCGGGGAGCTGTTTTTT. Its translation is CASGLGRDSTTGELFF. The V and J genes are TRBV12-5 and TRBJ2-2; 7 nucleotides match TRBD1. The V gene end was trimmed by 1 base and the J gene end by 4 bases; junction bases not matched to a gene: 6. This CDR3 region has 16 residues. CDR1 and CDR2 from the germline V gene are LGHNT and FRNRAP.

The CDR3 here is CASSFAGDQPQHF. For the CDR3, the DNA is TGTGCCAGCTCATTCGCAGGGGATCAGCCCCAGCATTTT. The rearrangement joins TRBV18 to TRBJ1-5; tentatively, D is TRBD1 (6 bases). The CDR3 loop spans 13 amino acids. V gave up 5 bases and J gave up 5 bases, with 10 bases separating them. Germline CDR1 is KGHSH and CDR2 is LQKENI.

The chain couples TRBV6-1 to TRBJ2-7; TRBD2 might be the D (5 bases). Germline CDR1 is MNHNS and CDR2 is SASEGT. The CDR3 extends over 14 amino acids. The germline V and J ends were trimmed by 1 base and 3 bases, with 10 bases remaining between them. The CDR3 is CASSEGAGLYEQYF. The CDR3 DNA is TGTGCCAGCAGTGAAGGGGCGGGCCTCTACGAGCAGTACTTC.

The rearrangement joins TRBV6-5 to TRBJ2-5, with D maybe TRBD1 (6 bases). The end of the DNA fits TRBJ2-7 better, so the J call may be wrong. The CDR3 loop spans 12 amino acids. The germline V gene has CDR1 MNHEY and CDR2 SVGAGI. The CDR3 sequence is CASSYGGHEQYF. In nucleotides, the CDR3 is TGTGCCAGCAGTTACGGGGGCCACGAGCAGTACTTC.

The chain recombines TRBV13 with TRBJ2-1; 14 nucleotides line up with TRBD2. CDR1 PRHDT and CDR2 FYEKMQ come from the germline V gene (reference sequence). The V gene end was trimmed by 9 bases and the J gene end by 4 bases; junction bases not matched to a gene: 26. The CDR3 sequence is 22 residues long. As DNA, the CDR3 is TGTGCCAGTATTCCCATGACCGAGTTCGCGTCCCGGACTAGCGGGGGGTACAATGAGCAGTTCTTC. It codes for CASIPMTEFASRTSGGYNEQFF.

This chain joins TRBV9 and TRBJ1-2; tentative D call: TRBD1 (5 bases). The CDR3 is 15 amino acids. Germline V gene data show CDR1 as SGDLS and CDR2 as YYNGEE. Trimming left V 0 bases short and J 8 bases short, with 17 bases between. This CDR3 is CASSVGGTAIVGYTF. The CDR3 DNA reads as TGTGCCAGCAGCGTAGGAGGGACGGCCATTGTGGGCTACACCTTC. Combining the CDR3 with reference TRBV9 and TRBJ1-2 gives the whole variable domain DSGVTQTPKHLITATGQRVTLRCSPRSGDLSVYWYQQSLDQGLQFLIQYYNGEERAKGNILERFSAQQFPDLHSELNLSSLELGDSALYFCASSVGGTAIVGYTFGSGTRLTVV.

V and J are TRBV28 and TRBJ1-4; TRBD1 matches 7 bases. The length of the CDR3 is 15 residues. V lost 3 bases and J lost 8; bases outside the gene matches: 9. Germline CDR1 is MDHEN and CDR2 is SYDVKM. This CDR3 reads CASSFGAGGSEKLFF. The CDR3 DNA reads TGTGCCAGCAGTTTTGGGGCAGGGGGGAGCGAAAAACTGTTTTTT. Drawing the rest from reference TRBV28 and TRBJ1-4, the complete variable domain is DVKVTQSSRYLVKRTGEKVFLECVQDMDHENMFWYRQDPGLGLRLIYFSYDVKMKEKGDIPEGYSVSREKKERFSLILESASTNQTSMYLCASSFGAGGSEKLFFGSGTQLSVL.

The V and J genes are TRBV6-5 and TRBJ2-2; D ambiguous. Germline V CDR1 and CDR2: MNHEY, SVGAGI. Trimming pared 1 base from V and 4 bases from J, leaving 7 bases between. This CDR3 region has 14 residues. CDR3 sequence: CASSYWQATGELFF. In DNA form, the CDR3 reads TGTGCCAGCAGTTACTGGCAGGCCACCGGGGAGCTGTTTTTT.

This clone has a single count. The gene calls are TRBV6-5 and TRBJ2-2; D possibly corresponds to TRBD1 (6 bases). Germline V gene sequence: CDR1 MNHEY, CDR2 SVGAGI. The V gene lost 9 bases and the J gene lost 2 bases, with 10 bases spanning the gap. There are 13 residues in the CDR3. CDR3 sequence reads: CASAGTNTGELFF. CDR3 coding DNA: TGTGCCAGTGCCGGGACAAACACCGGGGAGCTGTTTTTT.

In this sample, this clone turned up once. The chain carries TRBV10-3 and TRBJ1-2; 8 nucleotides align to TRBD1. V shed 5 bases and J 3 bases; nucleotides not matched to a gene: 2. This CDR3 spans 13 amino acids. The germline gives CDR1 ENHRY, CDR2 SYGVKD. CDR3 residues: CAISMTGDYGYTF. In DNA form, the CDR3 reads TGTGCCATCAGTATGACAGGGGACTATGGCTACACCTTC.

This clone has a single count. V usage is TRBV27 and J usage is TRBJ2-7; 15 positions match TRBD2. Trimming cost V 4 bases and J 4 bases; bases outside gene matches: 5. Germline CDR1 and CDR2: MNHEY and SMNVEV (reference sequence). This CDR3 has 16 residues. CDR3 coding DNA: TGTGCCAGCAGTTCGGGACTAGCGGGGGGCTGGTACGAGCAGTACTTC. Its protein product is CASSSGLAGGWYEQYF.

The chain joins TRBV7-6 to TRBJ2-2; 7 bases map to TRBD1. The CDR3 sequence is 14 residues long. Germline values: CDR1 SGHVS, CDR2 FNYEAQ. The V and J ends lost 6 bases and 7 bases, in that order; junction bases with no gene match: 8. The CDR3 region has the DNA TGTGCCAGCAGTTCCGACAGGGTAAACGGGGAGCTGTTTTTT. Residues: CASSSDRVNGELFF.

This chain links TRBV11-2 with TRBJ1-2, with D maybe TRBD1 (5 bases). Trimming removed 5 bases at V and 2 bases at J, with 9 bases between. Germline values: CDR1 SGHAT, CDR2 FQNNGV. The length of the CDR3 is 13 residues. The CDR3 here is CASSPGGNYGYTF. In DNA, the CDR3 is TGTGCCAGCAGCCCGGGGGGGAACTATGGCTACACCTTC. The variable domain in full, with the rest retrieved from reference TRBV11-2 and TRBJ1-2, is EAGVAQSPRYKIIEKRQSVAFWCNPISGHATLYWYQQILGQGPKLLIQFQNNGVVDDSQLPKDRFSAERLKGVDSTLKIQPAKLEDSAVYLCASSPGGNYGYTFGSGTRLTVV.

The chain recombines TRBV6-4 with TRBJ2-1; D is unclear. The germline V gene encodes CDR1 MRHNA and CDR2 SNTAGT. The CDR3 totals 13 residues. Trimming took off 2 bases at V and 8 bases at J, with 10 bases between the two ends. The CDR3 reads CASSDDRTDEQFF. The CDR3 DNA reads as TGTGCCAGCAGTGACGATCGCACGGATGAGCAGTTCTTC.

This chain links TRBV5-5 with TRBJ1-2; no firm D call. Per the germline V gene, CDR1 is SGHKS and CDR2 is YYEKEE (reference sequence). V lost 0 bases, J lost 8 bases, and 11 bases lay in between. CDR3 length equals 13 residues. CDR3 in DNA: TGTGCCAGCAGCTTGGACGGACCAATAGGCTACACCTTC. It specifies CASSLDGPIGYTF.

This chain joins TRBV6-5 and TRBJ1-2; TRBD1 aligns across 7 bases. Looked up from germline, CDR1 is MNHEY and CDR2 is SVGAGI. V lost 6 bases and J lost 6; bases outside the gene matches: 7. The CDR3 totals 13 residues. CDR3 DNA: TGTGCCAGCAGGAAAGACAGGGAGAATGGCTACACCTTC. Its protein product is CASRKDRENGYTF.

This chain joins TRBV5-1 and TRBJ2-7; 8 bases line up with TRBD2. V lost 0 bases, J lost 9 bases, and 8 bases stayed unmatched. Germline assignment: CDR1 SGHRS and CDR2 YFSETQ. The CDR3 spans 14 residues. This CDR3 reads CASSLEALAGAQYF. The CDR3, as DNA: TGCGCCAGCAGCTTGGAGGCTCTAGCGGGCGCGCAGTACTTC.

The chain is built from TRBV7-9 and TRBJ2-7; D call uncertain. Germline V gives CDR1 SEHNR, CDR2 FQNEAQ (reference sequence). Trimming removed 2 bases from V and 7 bases from J, with 9 bases in between. The CDR3 length is 12 residues. The CDR3 region has the DNA TGTGCCAGCAGCTTATTAGGCAGAGAGCAGTACTTC. Its translation: CASSLLGREQYF.

J is TRBJ2-7 and V is TRBV5-6; 9 bases fit TRBD1. J lost 2 bases, V lost 7 bases, and 10 bases had no gene match. The CDR3 covers 15 residues. Germline assignment: CDR1 SGHDT and CDR2 YYEEEE. The CDR3 bases are TGTGCCAGCGGACCGGGGACAGGGAGTACCTACGAGCAGTACTTC. Encoded protein: CASGPGTGSTYEQYF.

The V call is TRBV28, the J call TRBJ2-5; 12 bases align to TRBD2. Germline CDR1 is MDHEN and CDR2 is SYDVKM. The CDR3 spans 15 residues. V trimming: 3 bases; J trimming: 2 bases; junction bases outside the gene matches: 1. As DNA, the CDR3 is TGTGCCAGCAGTTTCCTAGCGGGGGGGCAAGAGACCCAGTACTTC. It encodes CASSFLAGGQETQYF.

This chain connects TRBV6-1 to TRBJ1-1; no clear D. The CDR3 covers 11 residues. Germline CDR1 MNHNS, CDR2 SASEGT. Trimming cost V 5 bases and J 8 bases, with 9 bases left between them. The CDR3 reads CASSHHREAFF. The DNA for the CDR3 is TGTGCCAGCAGTCACCACCGGGAAGCTTTCTTT.